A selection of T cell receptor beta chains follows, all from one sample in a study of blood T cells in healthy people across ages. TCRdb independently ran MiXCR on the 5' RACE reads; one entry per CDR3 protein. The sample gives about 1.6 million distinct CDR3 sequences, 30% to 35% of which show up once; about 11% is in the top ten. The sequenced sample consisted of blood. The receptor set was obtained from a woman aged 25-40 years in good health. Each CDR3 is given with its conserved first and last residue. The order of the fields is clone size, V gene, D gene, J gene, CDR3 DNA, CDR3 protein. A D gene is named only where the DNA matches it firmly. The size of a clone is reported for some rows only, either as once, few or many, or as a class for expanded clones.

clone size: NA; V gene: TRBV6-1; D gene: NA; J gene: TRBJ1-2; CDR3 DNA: TGTGCCAGCAGTGTTGGGGCGGGTAGTGGCTATGGCTACACCTTC; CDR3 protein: CASSVGAGSGYGYTF
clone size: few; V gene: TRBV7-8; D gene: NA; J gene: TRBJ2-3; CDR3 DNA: TGTGCCAGCAGCTTAGCCCTACAACTCAGGAATACGCAGTATTTT; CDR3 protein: CASSLALQLRNTQYF
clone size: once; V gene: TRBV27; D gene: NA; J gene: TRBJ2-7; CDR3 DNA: TGTGCCAGCAGTGGCGGTCTCAGAGATTCCTACGAGCAGTACTTC; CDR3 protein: CASSGGLRDSYEQYF
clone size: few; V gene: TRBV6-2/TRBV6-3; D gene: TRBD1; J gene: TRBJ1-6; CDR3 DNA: TGTGCCAGCAGTTATGGGACAGGGATTAATTCACCCCTCCACTTT; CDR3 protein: CASSYGTGINSPLHF
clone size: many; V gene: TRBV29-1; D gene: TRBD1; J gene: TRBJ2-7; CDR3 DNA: TGCAGCGTCCAAGTGAGAGGGGGCCTCTCCTACGAGCAGTACTTC; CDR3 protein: CSVQVRGGLSYEQYF
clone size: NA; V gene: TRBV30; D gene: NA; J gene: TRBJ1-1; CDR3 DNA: TGTGCCTGGACTTTGGGGGCCGCGAACACTGAAGCTTTCTTT; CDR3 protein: CAWTLGAANTEAFF
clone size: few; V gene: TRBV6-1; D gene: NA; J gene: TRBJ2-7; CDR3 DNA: TGTGCCAGCAGTGTGTTCGGGGGCCGGAACGAGCAGTACTTC; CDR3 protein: CASSVFGGRNEQYF
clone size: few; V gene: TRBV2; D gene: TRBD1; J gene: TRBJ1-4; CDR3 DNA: TGTGCCAGCAATGTCGTGCAGGGGGGTGAAAAACTGTTTTTT; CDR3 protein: CASNVVQGGEKLFF
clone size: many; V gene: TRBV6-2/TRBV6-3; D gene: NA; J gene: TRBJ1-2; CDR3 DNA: TGTGCCAGCAGCCGGGGGGATGGCTACACCTTC; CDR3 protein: CASSRGDGYTF
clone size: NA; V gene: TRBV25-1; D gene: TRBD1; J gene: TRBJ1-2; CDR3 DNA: TGTGCCAGCAGCCCCAGGGGGAGGGGGTTGGGCTACACCTTC; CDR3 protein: CASSPRGRGLGYTF
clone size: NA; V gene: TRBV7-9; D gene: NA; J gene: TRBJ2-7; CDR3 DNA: TGCGCCAACAGCTTAGGGGAGGCGGCGAGAGAGCAGTACTTC; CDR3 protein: CANSLGEAAREQYF
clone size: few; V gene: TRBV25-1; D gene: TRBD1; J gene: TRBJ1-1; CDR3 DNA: TGTGCCAGCAGTGACCTGGGACAGGGCTTCGGTGAAGCTTTCTTT; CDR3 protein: CASSDLGQGFGEAFF
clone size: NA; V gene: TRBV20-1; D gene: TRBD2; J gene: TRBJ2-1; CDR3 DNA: TGCAGTAGGCTAGCGGGATTCCCTTCAAACAATGAGCAGTTCTTC; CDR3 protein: CSRLAGFPSNNEQFF
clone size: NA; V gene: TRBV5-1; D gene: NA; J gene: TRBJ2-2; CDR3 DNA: TGCGCCAGCAGCTCTCCTTCGCCGAACACCGGGGAGCTGTTTTTT; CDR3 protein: CASSSPSPNTGELFF
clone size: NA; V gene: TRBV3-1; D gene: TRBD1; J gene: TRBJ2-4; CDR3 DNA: TGTGCCAGCAGCCACTGGGACAGGGAAAACATTCAGTACTTC; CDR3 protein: CASSHWDRENIQYF
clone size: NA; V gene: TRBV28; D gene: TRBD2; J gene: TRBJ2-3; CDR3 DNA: TGTGCCAGCCTGACTAGCGGGGGGGCGGGCACAGATACGCAGTATTTT; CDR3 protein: CASLTSGGAGTDTQYF
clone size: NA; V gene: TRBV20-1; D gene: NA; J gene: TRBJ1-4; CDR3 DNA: TGCAGTGCTAGAGGGGCCAGCCCGGTGGGTGAAAAACTGTTTTTT; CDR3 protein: CSARGASPVGEKLFF
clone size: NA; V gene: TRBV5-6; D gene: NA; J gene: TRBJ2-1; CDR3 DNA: TGTGCCAGCAGCTTGGGAGGGGATAGCGACAATGAGCAGTTCTTC; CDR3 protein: CASSLGGDSDNEQFF
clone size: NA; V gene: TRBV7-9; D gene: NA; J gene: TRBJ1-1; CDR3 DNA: TGTGCCAGCACCGACAAGGGGTCTGAAGCTTTCTTT; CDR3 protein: CASTDKGSEAFF
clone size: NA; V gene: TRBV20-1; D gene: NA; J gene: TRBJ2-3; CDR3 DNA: TGCAGTGCTAGATCCAGAATTCCGCGGGACCCAGATACGCAGTATTTT; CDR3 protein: CSARSRIPRDPDTQYF
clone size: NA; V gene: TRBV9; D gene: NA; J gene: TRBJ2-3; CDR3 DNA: TGTGCCAGCAGCCCGGGGCAGGAGGGCAGGCCAACTACGCAGTATTTT; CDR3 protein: CASSPGQEGRPTTQYF
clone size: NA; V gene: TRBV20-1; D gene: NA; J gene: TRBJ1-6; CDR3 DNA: TGCAGTGCTAGTAGGGGGAAAGGGGTTAGCTCCTATAATTCACCCCCCCACTTT; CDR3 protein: CSASRGKGVSSYNSPPHF
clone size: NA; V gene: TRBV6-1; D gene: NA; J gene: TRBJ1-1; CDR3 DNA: TGTGCCAGCGATCGGCAGTTTGGGACGAACGCTGAAGCTTTCTTT; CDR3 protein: CASDRQFGTNAEAFF
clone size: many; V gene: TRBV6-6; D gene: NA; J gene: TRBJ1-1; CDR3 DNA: TGTGCCAGCAGTTCCCGGACACCCCTGAACACTGAAGCTTTCTTT; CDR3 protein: CASSSRTPLNTEAFF
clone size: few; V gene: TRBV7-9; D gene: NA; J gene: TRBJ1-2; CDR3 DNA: TGTGCCAGCAGCTTAGCAGCGGGAGCCTATGGCTACACCTTC; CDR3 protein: CASSLAAGAYGYTF
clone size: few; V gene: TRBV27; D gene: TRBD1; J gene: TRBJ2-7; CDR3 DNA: TGTGCCAGCAGTGGGCCGGGACAGCGAGCCTACGAGCAGTACTTC; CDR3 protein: CASSGPGQRAYEQYF
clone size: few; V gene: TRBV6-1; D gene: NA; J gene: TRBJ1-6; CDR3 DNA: TGTGCCAGCAGTGAAAAGTTGTTGCATTCACCCCTCCACTTT; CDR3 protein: CASSEKLLHSPLHF
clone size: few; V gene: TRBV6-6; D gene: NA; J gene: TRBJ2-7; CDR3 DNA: TGTGCCAGCACCCCAAGGAGCTCCTACGAGCAGTACTTC; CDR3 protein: CASTPRSSYEQYF
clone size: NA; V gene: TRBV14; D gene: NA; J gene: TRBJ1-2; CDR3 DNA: TGTGCCAGCAGCCCCAACCAAGCCTATGGCTACACCTTC; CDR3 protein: CASSPNQAYGYTF
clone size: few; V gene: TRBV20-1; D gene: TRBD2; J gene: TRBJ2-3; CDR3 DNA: TGCAGTGCTAGAATGCTAGCGGGGACTCGGGCAGATACGCAGTATTTT; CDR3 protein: CSARMLAGTRADTQYF
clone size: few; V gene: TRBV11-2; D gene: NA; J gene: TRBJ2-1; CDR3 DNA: TGTGCCAGCAGCTTAGATCGCAGCTCACAGTTCTTC; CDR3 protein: CASSLDRSSQFF
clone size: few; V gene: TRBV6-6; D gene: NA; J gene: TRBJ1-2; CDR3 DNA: TGTGCCAGCAGTACCACAGTCGGCCACCTTGGCTACACCTTC; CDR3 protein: CASSTTVGHLGYTF
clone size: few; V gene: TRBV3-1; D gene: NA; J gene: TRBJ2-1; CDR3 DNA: TGTGCCAGCAGCAAGGTAAGGGGCAGCGAGCAGTTCTTC; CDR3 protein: CASSKVRGSEQFF
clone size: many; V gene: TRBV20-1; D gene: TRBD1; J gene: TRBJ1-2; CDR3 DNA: TGCAGTGCCCGGACAGGATCGGCGTCTGGCTACACCTTC; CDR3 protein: CSARTGSASGYTF
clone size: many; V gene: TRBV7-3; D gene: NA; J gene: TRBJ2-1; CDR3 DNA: TGTGCCAGCAGTTTAGCCAGAGACAATGAGCAGTTCTTC; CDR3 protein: CASSLARDNEQFF
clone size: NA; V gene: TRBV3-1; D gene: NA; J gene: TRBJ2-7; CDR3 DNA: TGTGCCAGCGGGCTAGAATTTTCCTATGAGCAGTACTTC; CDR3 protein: CASGLEFSYEQYF
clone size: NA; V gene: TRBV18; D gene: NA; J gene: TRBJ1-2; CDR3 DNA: TGTGCCAGCTCACCCAACCGGTCATCGGGACGCGATGGCTACACCTTC; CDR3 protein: CASSPNRSSGRDGYTF
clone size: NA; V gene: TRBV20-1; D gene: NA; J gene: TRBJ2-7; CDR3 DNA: TGCAGTGCTAGAGACAGTTACAGGATTTCCTACGAGCAGTACTTC; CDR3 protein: CSARDSYRISYEQYF
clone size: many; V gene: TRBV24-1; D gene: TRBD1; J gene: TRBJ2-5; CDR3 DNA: TGTGCCACCAGTGATCGGGACAGCCAAGAGACCCAGTACTTC; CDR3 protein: CATSDRDSQETQYF
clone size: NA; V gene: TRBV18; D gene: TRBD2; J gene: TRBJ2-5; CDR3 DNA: TGTGCCAGCTCACCGCTTCTAGCGGGGCACCAAGAGACCCAGTACTTC; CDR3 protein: CASSPLLAGHQETQYF
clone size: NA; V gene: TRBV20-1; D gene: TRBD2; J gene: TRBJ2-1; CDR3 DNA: TGCAGTGCTAGGGTCTCCTTCGGGAGGACGGGGAATGAGCAGTTCTTC; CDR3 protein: CSARVSFGRTGNEQFF
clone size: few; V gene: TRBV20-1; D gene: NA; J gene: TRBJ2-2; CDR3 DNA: TGCAGTGCCATGGGGGGACTCGACACCGGGGAGCTGTTTTTT; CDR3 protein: CSAMGGLDTGELFF
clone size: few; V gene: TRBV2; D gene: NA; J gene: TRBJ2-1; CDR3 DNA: TGTGCCAGCAGTGATAGCAGGGCCGGCAATGAGCAGTTCTTC; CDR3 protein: CASSDSRAGNEQFF